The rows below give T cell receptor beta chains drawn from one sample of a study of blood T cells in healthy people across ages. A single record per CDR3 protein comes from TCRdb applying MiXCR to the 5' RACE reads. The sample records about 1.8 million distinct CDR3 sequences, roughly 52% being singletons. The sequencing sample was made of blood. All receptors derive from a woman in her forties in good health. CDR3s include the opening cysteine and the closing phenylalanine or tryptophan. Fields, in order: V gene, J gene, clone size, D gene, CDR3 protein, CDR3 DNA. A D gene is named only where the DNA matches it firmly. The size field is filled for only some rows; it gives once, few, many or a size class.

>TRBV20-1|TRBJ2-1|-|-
CSAREGNYNEQFF
TGCAGTGCTAGAGAGGGCAACTACAATGAGCAGTTCTTC
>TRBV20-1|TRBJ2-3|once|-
CSAKAAGRDTQYF
TGCAGTGCTAAAGCGGCAGGTAGAGATACGCAGTATTTT
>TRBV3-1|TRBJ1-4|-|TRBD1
CASSLQDRAANEKLFF
TGTGCCAGCAGCCTCCAGGACAGGGCGGCTAATGAAAAACTGTTTTTT
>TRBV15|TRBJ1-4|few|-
CATSRQGSSEKLFF
TGTGCCACCAGCAGACAGGGATCTTCTGAAAAACTGTTTTTT
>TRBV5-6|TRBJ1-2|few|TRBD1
CASLPTGANYGYTF
TGTGCCAGCCTGCCGACAGGGGCTAACTATGGCTACACCTTC
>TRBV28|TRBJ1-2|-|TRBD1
CASRAERGQKAYGYTF
TGTGCCAGCCGGGCCGAGAGGGGACAGAAGGCCTATGGCTACACCTTC
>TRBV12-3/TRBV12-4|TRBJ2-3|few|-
CASTILVESNTQYF
TGTGCCAGCACCATCCTGGTTGAGTCAAATACGCAGTATTTT
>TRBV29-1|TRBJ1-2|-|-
CSGLRGSGGYTF
TGCAGCGGTCTCCGCGGGTCTGGGGGCTACACCTTC
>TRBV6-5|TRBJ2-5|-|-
CASSYSGGLEETQYF
TGTGCCAGCAGTTACTCGGGGGGGCTGGAAGAGACCCAGTACTTC
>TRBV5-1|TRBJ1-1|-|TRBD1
CASSAVRWQGESTEAFF
TGCGCCAGCAGCGCCGTTCGTTGGCAGGGGGAATCCACTGAAGCTTTCTTT
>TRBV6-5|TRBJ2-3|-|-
CASRTAPGGAGDTQYF
TGTGCCAGCAGAACGGCCCCTGGGGGCGCGGGAGATACGCAGTATTTT
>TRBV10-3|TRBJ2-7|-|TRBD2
CATRGGYEQYF
TGTGCCACCCGGGGGGGATACGAGCAGTACTTC
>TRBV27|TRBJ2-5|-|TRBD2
CASSGEAGEQYF
TGTGCCAGCAGTGGCGAGGCGGGGGAGCAGTACTTC
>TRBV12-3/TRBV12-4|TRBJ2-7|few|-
CASSPTGTLYEQYF
TGTGCCAGCAGTCCCACCGGGACCCTCTACGAGCAGTACTTC
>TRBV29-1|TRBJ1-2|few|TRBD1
CSVDTQGDYGYTF
TGCAGCGTTGACACACAGGGGGACTATGGCTACACCTTC
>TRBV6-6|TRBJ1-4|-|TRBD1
CASIRDRNEKLFF
TGTGCCAGCATTAGGGACAGGAATGAAAAACTGTTTTTT
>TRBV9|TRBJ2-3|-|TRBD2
CASSPKPGLAGGPGTTDTQYF
TGTGCCAGCAGCCCAAAGCCCGGACTAGCGGGGGGGCCAGGGACCACAGATACGCAGTATTTT
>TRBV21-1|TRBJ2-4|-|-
CASSRGGKEAKNIQYF
TGTGCCAGCAGCAGGGGAGGGAAGGAAGCCAAAAACATTCAGTACTTC
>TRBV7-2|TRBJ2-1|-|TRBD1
CASSRSWDSYNEQFF
TGTGCCAGCAGCCGATCATGGGACAGCTACAATGAGCAGTTCTTC
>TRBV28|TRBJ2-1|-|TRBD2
CASTESGAGGVWRFF
TGTGCCAGCACCGAGAGTGGTGCGGGGGGGGTCTGGAGGTTCTTC
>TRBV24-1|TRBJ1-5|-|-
CATRGSGNQPQHF
TGTGCCACCAGAGGAAGTGGCAATCAGCCCCAGCATTTT
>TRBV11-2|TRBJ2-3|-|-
CASSSSGISTDTQYF
TGTGCCAGCAGCTCCTCGGGGATTAGCACAGATACGCAGTATTTT
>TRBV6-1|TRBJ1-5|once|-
CASSEASRSQPQHF
TGTGCCAGCAGTGAAGCGTCCCGAAGTCAGCCCCAGCATTTT
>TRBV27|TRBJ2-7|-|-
CASRWTGGYEQYF
TGTGCCAGCAGGTGGACTGGAGGCTACGAGCAGTACTTC
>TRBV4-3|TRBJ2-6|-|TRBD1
CASSQSETGASAGANVLTF
TGCGCCAGCAGCCAATCAGAAACAGGGGCCTCCGCTGGGGCCAACGTCCTGACTTTC
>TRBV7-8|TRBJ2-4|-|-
CASSLVKGRLAKNIQYF
TGTGCCAGCAGCTTAGTAAAAGGGCGTTTAGCCAAAAACATTCAGTACTTC
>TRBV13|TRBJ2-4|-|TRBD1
CASSLGEDRSDIQYF
TGTGCCAGCAGCTTAGGTGAGGACAGGAGTGACATTCAGTACTTC
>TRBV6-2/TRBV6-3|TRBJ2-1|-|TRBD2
CASSRFLAGASSYNEQFF
TGTGCCAGCAGCCGGTTCTTAGCGGGGGCCAGCTCCTACAATGAGCAGTTCTTC
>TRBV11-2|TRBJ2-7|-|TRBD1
CASSSMTGRGYEQYF
TGTGCCAGCAGCTCCATGACAGGGAGAGGCTACGAGCAGTACTTC
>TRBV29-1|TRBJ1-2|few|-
CSVEGGGEGVYGYTF
TGCAGCGTTGAAGGAGGGGGTGAGGGGGTGTATGGCTACACCTTC
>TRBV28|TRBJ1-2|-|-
CASSLLSNRDQGGYTF
TGTGCCAGCAGTTTATTATCAAACAGGGACCAGGGGGGCTACACCTTC
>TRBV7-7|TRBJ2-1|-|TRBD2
CASSRGLALGRREQFF
TGTGCTAGCAGCCGAGGACTAGCCCTAGGCAGGCGTGAGCAGTTCTTC
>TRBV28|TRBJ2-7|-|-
CASTRVGFEQYF
TGTGCCAGCACCAGGGTAGGATTCGAGCAGTACTTC
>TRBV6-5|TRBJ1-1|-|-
CASTLSGGSAEAFF
TGTGCCAGCACCCTTTCGGGGGGGAGCGCTGAAGCTTTCTTT
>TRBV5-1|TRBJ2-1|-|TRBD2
CASSLATSGGQREQFF
TGCGCCAGCAGCTTGGCGACTAGCGGGGGGCAGCGTGAGCAGTTCTTC
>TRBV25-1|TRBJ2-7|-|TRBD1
CASSEDRELVEQYF
TGTGCCAGCAGTGAGGACAGGGAACTGGTCGAGCAGTACTTC
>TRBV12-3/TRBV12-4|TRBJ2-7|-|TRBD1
CASSFGTGERSYEQYF
TGTGCCAGCAGTTTCGGGACAGGGGAGAGGTCCTACGAGCAGTACTTC
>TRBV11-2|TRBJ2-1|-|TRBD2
CASSTPRRTSGGAQNEQFF
TGTGCCAGCAGCACCCCGCGGAGGACTAGCGGGGGGGCACAAAATGAGCAGTTCTTC
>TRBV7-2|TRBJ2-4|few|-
CASSPTLPGAKNIQYF
TGTGCCAGCAGCCCCACTCTACCCGGGGCCAAAAACATTCAGTACTTC
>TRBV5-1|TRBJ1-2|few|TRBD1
CASNRDSLNFDNYGYTF
TGCGCCAGCAACCGGGACAGTCTTAACTTTGACAACTATGGCTACACCTTC
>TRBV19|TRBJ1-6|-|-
CASSPSGEGANSPLHF
TGTGCCAGTAGTCCCTCGGGGGAAGGGGCCAATTCACCCCTCCACTTT
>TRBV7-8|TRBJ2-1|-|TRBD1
CASTFNLMQGAVNEQFF
TGTGCCAGCACCTTCAACTTAATGCAGGGGGCTGTCAATGAGCAGTTCTTC
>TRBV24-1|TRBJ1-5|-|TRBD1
CATSDSGTALYQPQHF
TGTGCCACCAGTGATTCGGGGACAGCGCTATATCAGCCCCAGCATTTT
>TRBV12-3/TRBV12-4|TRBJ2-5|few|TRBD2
CASSLYGGRETQYF
TGTGCCAGCAGTTTATACGGGGGGAGAGAGACCCAGTACTTC
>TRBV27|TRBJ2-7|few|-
CASQKLLQGAGTYEQYF
TGTGCCAGCCAAAAACTCCTCCAGGGCGCTGGGACCTACGAGCAGTACTTC
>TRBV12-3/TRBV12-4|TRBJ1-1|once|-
CASSLGSRAFF
TGTGCCAGCAGTTTGGGCAGTCGGGCTTTCTTT
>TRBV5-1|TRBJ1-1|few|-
CASSLVAGSTEAFF
TGCGCCAGCAGCTTGGTCGCAGGGAGCACTGAAGCTTTCTTT
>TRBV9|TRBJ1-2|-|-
CASSVLQGRGTNYGYTF
TGTGCCAGCAGCGTGTTACAGGGAAGGGGTACTAACTATGGCTACACCTTC
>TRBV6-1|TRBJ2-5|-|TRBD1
CASSGRDRGQQETQYF
TGTGCCAGCAGTGGCCGGGACAGGGGCCAACAAGAGACCCAGTACTTC